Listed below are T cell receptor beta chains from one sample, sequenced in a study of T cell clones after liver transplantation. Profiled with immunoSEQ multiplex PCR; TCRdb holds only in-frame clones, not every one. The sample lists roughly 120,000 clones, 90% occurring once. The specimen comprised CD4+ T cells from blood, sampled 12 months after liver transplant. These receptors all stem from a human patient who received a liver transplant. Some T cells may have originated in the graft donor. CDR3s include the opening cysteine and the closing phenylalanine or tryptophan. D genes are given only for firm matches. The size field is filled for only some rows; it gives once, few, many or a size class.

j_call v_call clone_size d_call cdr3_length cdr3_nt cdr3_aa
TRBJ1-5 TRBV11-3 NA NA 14 TGTGCCAGCAGCTTTGGTGGTGGATATCAGCCCCAGCATTTT CASSFGGGYQPQHF
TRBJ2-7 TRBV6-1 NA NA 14 TGTGCCAGCAGTGAAGCGGGGCCCCCCCGGGAGCAGTACTTC CASSEAGPPREQYF
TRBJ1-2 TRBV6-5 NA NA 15 TGTGCCAGCAGTTCGCAAATGACACGAAACTATGGCTACACCTTC CASSSQMTRNYGYTF
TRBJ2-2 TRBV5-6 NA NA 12 TGTGCCAGCAGCTACTACACCGGGGAGCTGTTTTTT CASSYYTGELFF
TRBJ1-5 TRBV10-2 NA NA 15 TGCGCCAGCAGTACTCAGGTTGTCGGCAATCAGCCCCAGCATTTT CASSTQVVGNQPQHF
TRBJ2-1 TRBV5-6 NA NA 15 TGTGCCAGCAGCTTTAGCGGTCGCTCCTACAATGAGCAGTTCTTC CASSFSGRSYNEQFF
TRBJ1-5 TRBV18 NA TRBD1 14 TGTGCCAGCTCAGCAGAGACAGGGAATCAGCCCCAGCATTTT CASSAETGNQPQHF
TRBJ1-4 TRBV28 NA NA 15 TGTGCCAGCAGTAAAACCTACAGGGAGAACGAAAAACTGTTTTTT CASSKTYRENEKLFF
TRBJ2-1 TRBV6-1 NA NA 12 TGTGCCAGCAGGGGGCCCTACAATGAGCAGTTCTTC CASRGPYNEQFF
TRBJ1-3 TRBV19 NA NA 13 TGTGCCAGTAGGGTGCCCTCTGGAAACACCATATATTTT CASRVPSGNTIYF
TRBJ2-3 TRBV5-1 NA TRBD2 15 TGCGCCAGCAGCGTAAGCGGGAGGGGCACAGATACGCAGTATTTT CASSVSGRGTDTQYF
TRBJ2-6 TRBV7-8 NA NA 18 TGTGCCAGCAGTTCCCCCAGGGGGGAAATAACCGGGGCCAACGTCCTAACTTTC CASSSPRGEITGANVLTF
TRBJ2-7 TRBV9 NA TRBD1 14 TGTGCCAGCAGCGTAGATCAGGGGGCCTACGAGCAGTACTTC CASSVDQGAYEQYF
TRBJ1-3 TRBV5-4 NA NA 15 TGTGCCAGCCACCGGGACGGGAGCTCTGGAAACACCATATATTTT CASHRDGSSGNTIYF
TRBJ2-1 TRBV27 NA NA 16 TGTGCCAGCAGTCCTTCCCTCGGGGGCTCCTACAATGAGCAGTTCTTC CASSPSLGGSYNEQFF
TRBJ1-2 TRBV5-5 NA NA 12 TGTGCCAGCAGCGTCACAGGATGGGGCTACACCTTC CASSVTGWGYTF
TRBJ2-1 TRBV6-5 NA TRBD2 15 TGTGCCAGCAGTTACCAACTAGCGGGATACAATGAGCAGTTCTTC CASSYQLAGYNEQFF
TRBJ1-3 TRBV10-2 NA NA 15 TGCGCCAGCGGGAAAAGCACAGGAAGCCGAGACACCATATATTTT CASGKSTGSRDTIYF
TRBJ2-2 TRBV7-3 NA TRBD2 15 TGTGCCAGCAAACTAGCGGGGTCGAACACCGGGGAGCTGTTTTTT CASKLAGSNTGELFF
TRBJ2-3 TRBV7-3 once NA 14 TGTGCCAGCAGCTTAAGTGGGGGGCCAGATACGCAGTATTTT CASSLSGGPDTQYF
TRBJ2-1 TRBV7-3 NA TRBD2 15 TGTGCCAGCAGCTCACCGGGACTAGCAAGAAATGAGCAGTTCTTC CASSSPGLARNEQFF
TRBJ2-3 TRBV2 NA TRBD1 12 TGTGCCGCTCAGGGGGGCACAGATACGCAGTATTTT CAAQGGTDTQYF
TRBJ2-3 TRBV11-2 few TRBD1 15 TGTGCCAGCAGCTCATACAGGGGCAAGGCAGATACGCAGTATTTT CASSSYRGKADTQYF
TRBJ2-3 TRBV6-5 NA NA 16 TGTGCCAGCAGTTACTCCTCCTTCTCTAGCACAGATACGCAGTATTTT CASSYSSFSSTDTQYF
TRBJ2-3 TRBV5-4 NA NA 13 TGTGCCAGCAGCGAGGACTGGCAAGATACGCAGTATTTT CASSEDWQDTQYF
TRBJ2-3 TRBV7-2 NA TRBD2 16 TGTGCCAGCAGCCCGGGACTAGCGGGAGGGGCAGATACGCAGTATTTT CASSPGLAGGADTQYF
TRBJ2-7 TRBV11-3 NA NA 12 TGTGCCAGCAGCTTAGATCCCCACGAGCAGTACTTC CASSLDPHEQYF
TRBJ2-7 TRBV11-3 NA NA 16 TGTGCCAGCAGCTTAGATCCCTTTCGGGCCATGGGCGAGCAGTACTTC CASSLDPFRAMGEQYF
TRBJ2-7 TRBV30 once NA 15 TGTGCCTGGAGTATCTGGCTAGTCTCGTCCGACGAGCAGTACTTC CAWSIWLVSSDEQYF
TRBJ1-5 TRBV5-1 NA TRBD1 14 TGCGCCAGCAGCCACGGGACAGGGGGTCAGCCCCAGCATTTT CASSHGTGGQPQHF
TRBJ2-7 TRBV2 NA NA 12 TGTGCCAGCACACTTCGCCCCCACGAGCAGTACTTC CASTLRPHEQYF
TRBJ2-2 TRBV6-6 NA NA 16 TGTGCCAGCAGTTACCGTGCCGGAACGAACACCGGGGAGCTGTTTTTT CASSYRAGTNTGELFF
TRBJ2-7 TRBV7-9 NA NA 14 TGTGCCAGCAGCTTAGCGGGCAGGAACTACGAGCAGTACTTC CASSLAGRNYEQYF
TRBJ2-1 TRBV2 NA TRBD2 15 TGTGCCAGCAGCCCCACGGGCGGGAGTTTCAATGAGCAGTTCTTC CASSPTGGSFNEQFF